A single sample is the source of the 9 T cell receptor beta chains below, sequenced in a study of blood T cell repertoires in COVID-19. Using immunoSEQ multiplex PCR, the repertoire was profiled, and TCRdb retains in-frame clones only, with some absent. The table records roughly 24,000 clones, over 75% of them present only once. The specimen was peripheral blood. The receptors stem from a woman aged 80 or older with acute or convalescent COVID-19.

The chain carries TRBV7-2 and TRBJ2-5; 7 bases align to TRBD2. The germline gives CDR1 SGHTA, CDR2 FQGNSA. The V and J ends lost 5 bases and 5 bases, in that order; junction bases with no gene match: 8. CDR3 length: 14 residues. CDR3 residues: CASSPAQGGETQYF. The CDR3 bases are TGTGCCAGCAGCCCGGCCCAGGGAGGGGAGACCCAGTACTTC.

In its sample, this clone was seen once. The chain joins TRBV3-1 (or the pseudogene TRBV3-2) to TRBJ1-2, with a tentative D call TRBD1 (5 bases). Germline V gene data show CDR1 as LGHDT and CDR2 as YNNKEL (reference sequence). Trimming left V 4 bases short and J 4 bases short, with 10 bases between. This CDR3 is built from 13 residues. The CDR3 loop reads CASSPRAVYGYTF. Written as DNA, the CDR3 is TGTGCCAGCAGCCCCAGGGCGGTCTATGGCTACACCTTC.

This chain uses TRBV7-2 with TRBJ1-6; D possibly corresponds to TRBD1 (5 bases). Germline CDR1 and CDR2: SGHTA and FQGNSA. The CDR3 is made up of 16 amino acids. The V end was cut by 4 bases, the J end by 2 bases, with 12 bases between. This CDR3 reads CASSSRQPTYNSPLHF. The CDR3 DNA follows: TGTGCCAGCAGCTCGAGACAGCCTACCTATAATTCACCCCTCCACTTT.

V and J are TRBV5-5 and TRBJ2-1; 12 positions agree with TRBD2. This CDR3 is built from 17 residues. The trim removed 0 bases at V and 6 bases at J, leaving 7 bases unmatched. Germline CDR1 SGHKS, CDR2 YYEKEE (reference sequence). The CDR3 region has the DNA TGTGCCAGCAGCTTGGTTAGACTAGCGGGAGTGAGCAATGAGCAGTTCTTC. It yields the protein CASSLVRLAGVSNEQFF.

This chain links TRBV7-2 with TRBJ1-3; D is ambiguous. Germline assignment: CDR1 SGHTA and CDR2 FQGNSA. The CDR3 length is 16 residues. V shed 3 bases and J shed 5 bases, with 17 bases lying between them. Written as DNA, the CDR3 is TGTGCCAGCAGCTTCGGTGCTCCGAACTTTCGAAACACCATATATTTT. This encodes CASSFGAPNFRNTIYF.

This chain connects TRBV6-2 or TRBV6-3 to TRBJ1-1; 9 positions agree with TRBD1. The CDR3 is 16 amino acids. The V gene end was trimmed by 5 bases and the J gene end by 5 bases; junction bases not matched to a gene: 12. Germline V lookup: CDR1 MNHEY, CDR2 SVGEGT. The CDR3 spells CASSPTGQGGRTEAFF. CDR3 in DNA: TGTGCCAGCAGTCCCACGGGACAGGGTGGACGAACTGAAGCTTTCTTT.

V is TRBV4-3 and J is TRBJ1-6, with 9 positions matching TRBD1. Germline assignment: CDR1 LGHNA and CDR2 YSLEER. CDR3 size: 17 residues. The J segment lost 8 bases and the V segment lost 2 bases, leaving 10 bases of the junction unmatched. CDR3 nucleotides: TGCGCCAGCAGCCAACAGCCGGGACAGGGCAAGGATTCACCCCTCCACTTT. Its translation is CASSQQPGQGKDSPLHF.

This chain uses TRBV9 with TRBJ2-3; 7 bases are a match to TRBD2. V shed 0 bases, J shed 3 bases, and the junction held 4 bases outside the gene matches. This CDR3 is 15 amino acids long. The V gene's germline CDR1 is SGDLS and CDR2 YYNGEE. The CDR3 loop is CASSVVGRETDTQYF. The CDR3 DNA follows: TGTGCCAGCAGCGTAGTGGGGAGGGAGACAGATACGCAGTATTTT.

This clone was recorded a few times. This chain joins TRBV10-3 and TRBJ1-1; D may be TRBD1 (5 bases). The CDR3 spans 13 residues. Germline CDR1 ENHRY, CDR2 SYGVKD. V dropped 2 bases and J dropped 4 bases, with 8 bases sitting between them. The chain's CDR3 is CAISEGGGTEAFF. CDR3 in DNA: TGTGCCATCAGTGAGGGGGGAGGCACTGAAGCTTTCTTT.